One and the same sample provided the 31 T cell receptor beta chains below, sequenced in a study of T cells after yellow fever vaccination. Using its own MiXCR run on the 5' RACE reads, TCRdb lists one record per CDR3 protein. The sample lists a few hundred thousand distinct CDR3 sequences; 3.6% were seen once. The specimen comprised PBMCs, sampled 15 days after the yellow fever booster vaccination. Receptors were obtained from a man between 18 and 29 years old who received the YFV17D yellow fever vaccine.

At least ten counts were recorded for this clonotype. The J gene is TRBJ1-3, the V gene TRBV20-1; D is uncertain. CDR1 is DFQATT and CDR2 is SNEGSKA in the germline V gene (reference sequence). V lost 3 bases and J 0 bases, leaving 9 bases between the germline ends. The CDR3 spans 14 residues. For the CDR3, the DNA is TGCAGTGCTAGTCTAGCAGCCTCTGGAAACACCATATATTTT. It translates to CSASLAASGNTIYF.

This clonotype has a count of ten or more. The genes are TRBV6-2 or TRBV6-3 and TRBJ2-1; 9 bases are shared with TRBD2. There are 15 residues in the CDR3. V shed 5 bases and J 9 bases; nucleotides not matched to a gene: 11. Looked up from germline, CDR1 is MNHEY and CDR2 is SVGEGT. The CDR3 coding sequence is TGTGCCAGCAGTACCCCACTCGCGGGGGGGGTTGAGCAGTTCTTC. It codes for CASSTPLAGGVEQFF.

The table lists this clonotype with many counts. The V and J genes are TRBV2 and TRBJ2-3, with 7 bases fitting TRBD1. CDR1 and CDR2 from the germline V gene are SNHLY and FYNNEI. V gave up 6 bases and J gave up 2 bases; unmatched junction bases: 11. The CDR3 totals 16 residues. CDR3: CASSARQGQNTDTQYF. For the CDR3, the DNA is TGTGCCAGCAGCGCAAGGCAGGGACAGAACACAGATACGCAGTATTTT.

This clonotype has at least ten counts. The V gene is TRBV25-1, the J gene TRBJ1-1; tentative D call: TRBD1 (5 bases). The V end lost 3 bases, the J end lost 1 base, and 9 bases lay between the germline ends. The CDR3 contains 14 residues. Germline V lookup: CDR1 MGHDK, CDR2 SYGVNS. The CDR3 protein is CASSDGGRNTEAFF. CDR3 DNA: TGTGCCAGCAGTGACGGGGGACGGAACACTGAAGCTTTCTTT.

This clonotype was recorded once. The V and J genes are TRBV18 and TRBJ1-5; tentatively, D is TRBD1 (5 bases). V lost 6 bases, J lost 0 bases, and 9 bases lay in between. CDR1 KGHSH and CDR2 LQKENI come from the germline V gene. CDR3 length equals 14 residues. The CDR3 nucleotides read TGTGCCAGCTCCCGGGGGTTTAGCAATCAGCCCCAGCATTTT. This gives the protein CASSRGFSNQPQHF.

Many counts were recorded for this clonotype. The rearrangement links TRBV5-1 to TRBJ2-1; D is ambiguous. Germline lookup yields CDR1 SGHRS and CDR2 YFSETQ. The CDR3 spans 13 residues. V lost 0 bases to trimming and J lost 8 bases, with 9 bases between them. The CDR3 here is CASSLVAVHEQFF. The DNA for the CDR3 is TGCGCCAGCAGCTTGGTTGCAGTCCATGAGCAGTTCTTC.

This clonotype was seen ten or more times. V and J are TRBV5-6 and TRBJ1-3; 7 bases align to TRBD1. Trimming at V came to 4 bases and at J to 2 bases, leaving 3 bases not matched to a gene. Germline V gene sequence: CDR1 SGHDT, CDR2 YYEEEE. The CDR3 covers 14 residues. Here the CDR3 reads CASSQGGAGNTIYF. In DNA form, the CDR3 reads TGTGCCAGCAGCCAGGGGGGCGCTGGAAACACCATATATTTT. Using reference TRBV5-6 and TRBJ1-3 for the parts outside the CDR3, the full variable domain is DAGVTQSPTHLIKTRGQQVTLRCSPKSGHDTVSWYQQALGQGPQFIFQYYEEEERQRGNFPDRFSGHQFPNYSSELNVNALLLGDSALYLCASSQGGAGNTIYFGEGSWLTVV.

This clonotype was observed a few times. The J gene is TRBJ1-2, the V gene TRBV7-6; TRBD1 aligns across 7 bases. CDR1 is SGHVS and CDR2 is FNYEAQ in the germline V gene. The CDR3 runs to 16 residues. J lost 8 bases, V lost 5 bases, and 17 bases had no gene match. The CDR3 DNA sequence: TGTGCCAGCAGCCCCGCATGGAACAGGGGTCTAAAGGGCTACACCTTC. It encodes CASSPAWNRGLKGYTF.

This clonotype was seen at least ten times. The chain is built from TRBV5-1 and TRBJ1-3, with D possibly being TRBD1 (5 bases). Germline V gene sequence: CDR1 SGHRS, CDR2 YFSETQ. V was cut by 2 bases and J by 8 bases, with 14 bases left in between. This CDR3 has 14 amino acids. CDR3 region: CASSLSSGKDTIYF. The CDR3 nucleotides are TGCGCCAGCAGCTTATCATCAGGGAAGGACACCATATATTTT.

This clonotype was picked up many times. This chain joins TRBV4-2 and TRBJ2-1, with a weak D call TRBD2 (7 bases). The V gene's germline CDR1 is LGHNA and CDR2 YNFKEQ. This CDR3 contains 16 residues. The ends were cut back, 0 bases at V and 1 base at J, with 10 bases in the middle. The CDR3 loop reads CASSQDKGGSYNEQFF. For the CDR3, the DNA is TGTGCCAGCAGCCAAGATAAGGGGGGGTCCTACAATGAGCAGTTCTTC.

This clonotype was detected ten times or more. The rearrangement uses TRBV20-1 and TRBJ2-1; D might be TRBD2 (7 bases). Germline V gene lookup returns CDR1 DFQATT and CDR2 SNEGSKA (reference sequence). Between the trimmed V and J ends, which lost 8 bases and 9 bases, there was a span of 23 bases. This CDR3 is 14 amino acids long. CDR3 sequence reads: CSMISVGGAGEQFF. CDR3 sequence (DNA): TGCAGTATGATTAGCGTGGGGGGGGCAGGTGAGCAGTTCTTC.

The table lists this clonotype with many counts. The chain is built from TRBV12-3 or TRBV12-4 and TRBJ2-5, with 7 bases aligning to TRBD2. V shed 6 bases, J shed 5 bases, and the junction held 12 bases outside the gene matches. The CDR3 extends over 15 amino acids. CDR3 amino acids: CASSLRVLGGETQYF. The CDR3 DNA is TGTGCCAGCAGCCTACGGGTTCTGGGGGGGGAGACCCAGTACTTC.

This clonotype was detected many times. The gene calls are TRBV10-3 and TRBJ1-1, with 9 bases that match TRBD1. There are 15 residues in the CDR3. The germline V gene has CDR1 ENHRY and CDR2 SYGVKD. Unmatched junction bases numbered 4, after V lost 4 bases and J lost 1 base. This chain's CDR3 is CAISGGTGPNTEAFF. CDR3 coding DNA: TGTGCCATCAGTGGTGGGACAGGGCCGAACACTGAAGCTTTCTTT.

This clonotype was recorded at least ten times. The rearrangement links TRBV5-6 to TRBJ1-6; D might be TRBD1 (6 bases). Germline V gene sequence: CDR1 SGHDT, CDR2 YYEEEE. There are 15 residues in the CDR3. V gave up 3 bases and J gave up 13 bases, with 20 bases separating them. CDR3 DNA: TGTGCCAGCAGCTACACCGGGACATCCTATCCTCCCCTCCACTTT. As protein: CASSYTGTSYPPLHF.

V is TRBV6-5 and J is TRBJ2-2, with D possibly being TRBD2 (5 bases). Germline V gene data show CDR1 as MNHEY and CDR2 as SVGAGI. The CDR3 is 17 amino acids. The V end lost 6 bases, the J end lost 7 bases, and 24 bases lay between the germline ends. DNA for the CDR3: TGTGCCAGCAGAACCCTCGGGTTACGGGGAATGGTCGGGGAGCTGTTTTTT. Translating it yields CASRTLGLRGMVGELFF.

This clonotype appeared many times. The chain uses TRBV20-1 and TRBJ1-5, with D hard to call. Germline V CDR1 and CDR2: DFQATT, SNEGSKA (reference sequence). This CDR3 has 12 residues. V lost 3 bases and J 3 bases, leaving 6 bases between the germline ends. The CDR3 reads CSASVVNQPQHF. CDR3 DNA: TGCAGTGCTAGCGTTGTCAATCAGCCCCAGCATTTT.

This clonotype was found many times. This chain links TRBV30 with TRBJ2-1, with TRBD1 matching 9 bases. The junction had 4 bases not matched to a gene; V was cut back by 4 bases and J by 3 bases. The CDR3 consists of 14 residues. CDR1 is GTSNPN, CDR2 SVGIG, per germline (reference sequence). CDR3 in amino acids: CAWNKDRGYNEQFF. CDR3 DNA: TGTGCCTGGAACAAGGACAGGGGCTACAATGAGCAGTTCTTC.

This clonotype was detected ten times or more. J is TRBJ2-2 and V is TRBV7-8; possibly TRBD1 or TRBD2 for D (6 bases each). This CDR3 has 16 amino acids. Germline V gene lookup returns CDR1 SGHVS and CDR2 FQNEAQ. V gave up 1 base and J gave up 7 bases, with 16 bases separating them. The CDR3 sequence: CASSLDGGLNIGELFF. In DNA form, the CDR3 reads TGTGCCAGCAGCTTAGACGGGGGCCTAAATATCGGGGAGCTGTTTTTT.

The V and J genes are TRBV4-1 and TRBJ1-4; D uncertain. The CDR3 runs to 16 residues. Trimming shortened V by 2 bases and J by 4 bases, and 14 bases separated the two germline ends. The germline V gene encodes CDR1 MGHRA and CDR2 YSYEKL. CDR3 in DNA: TGCGCCAGCAGCCAACCAGCGTTGTATTTTAATGAAAAACTGTTTTTT. The encoded protein is CASSQPALYFNEKLFF.

At least ten counts were recorded for this clonotype. The DNA for the CDR3 is TGTGCCAGCAGCTCCCGTAACCACGGACCCCAAGAGACCCAGTACTTC. It is translated as CASSSRNHGPQETQYF. The chain couples TRBV7-2 to TRBJ2-5; D call uncertain. Germline V CDR1 and CDR2: SGHTA, FQGNSA. This CDR3 region has 16 residues. Trimming cost V 4 bases and J 1 base, with 16 bases left between them.

This clonotype was recorded a few times. This chain links TRBV10-3 with TRBJ2-7, with D possibly matching TRBD2 (7 bases). Germline CDR1 reads ENHRY; CDR2 reads SYGVKD. Trimming pared 8 bases from V and 4 bases from J, leaving 15 bases between. The CDR3 contains 13 residues. CDR3 residues: CAIGGGQGYEQYV. In nucleotides, the CDR3 is TGTGCCATCGGGGGGGGGCAGGGATACGAGCAGTACGTC.

This clonotype has at least ten counts. This chain joins TRBV5-1 and TRBJ2-7, with 7 bases aligning to TRBD1. The V gene end was trimmed by 7 bases and the J gene end by 6 bases; junction bases not matched to a gene: 13. The germline V gene encodes CDR1 SGHRS and CDR2 YFSETQ. This CDR3 spans 14 amino acids. This chain's CDR3 is CASSRQGPLSEQYF. The CDR3 DNA is TGCGCCAGCTCAAGACAGGGTCCGCTCTCCGAGCAGTACTTC.

This rearrangement joins TRBV11-1 to TRBJ1-1; D remains unclear. Germline CDR1 is SGHAT and CDR2 is FQDESV (reference sequence). The CDR3 extends over 14 amino acids. V gave up 2 bases and J gave up 1 base, with 8 bases separating them. DNA of the CDR3: TGTGCCAGCAGCTTAACCCAGGCGAACACTGAAGCTTTCTTT. It translates to CASSLTQANTEAFF.

This clonotype was seen many times. This chain's CDR3 is CSARDPGTGHEKLFF. CDR3 nucleotide sequence: TGCAGTGCTAGAGATCCAGGGACAGGGCATGAAAAACTGTTTTTT. The gene calls are TRBV20-1 and TRBJ1-4, with 9 nucleotides matching TRBD1. V was clipped by 0 bases and J by 6 bases; unmatched bases: 5. Germline values: CDR1 DFQATT, CDR2 SNEGSKA (reference sequence). CDR3 length: 15 residues.

This clonotype has a count of ten or more. This chain uses TRBV3-1 with TRBJ1-6; the D is unclear. V was pared by 4 bases and J by 0 bases, with 16 bases between. The CDR3 extends over 18 amino acids. In germline, CDR1 is LGHDT, CDR2 YNNKEL (reference sequence). In DNA, the CDR3 is TGTGCCAGCAGCCCGTACCCGCCGGGGAGCTCCTATAATTCACCCCTCCACTTT. Amino acid sequence: CASSPYPPGSSYNSPLHF. The variable domain in full, completed from reference TRBV3-1 and TRBJ1-6, reads DTAVSQTPKYLVTQMGNDKSIKCEQNLGHDTMYWYKQDSKKFLKIMFSYNNKELIINETVPNRFSPKSPDKAHLNLHINSLELGDSAVYFCASSPYPPGSSYNSPLHFGNGTRLTVT.

In its sample, this clonotype was seen many times. This rearrangement joins TRBV5-1 to TRBJ2-1; weak D call: TRBD1 (5 bases). Germline lookup yields CDR1 SGHRS and CDR2 YFSETQ. The V end lost 1 base, the J end lost 0 bases, and 8 bases lay between the germline ends. The CDR3 has 15 residues. Written as DNA, the CDR3 is TGCGCCAGCAGCTTGTTTACAGGCTCCTACAATGAGCAGTTCTTC. It codes for CASSLFTGSYNEQFF.

This clonotype occurred many times. This sequence joins TRBV30 and TRBJ1-2; a possible D gene is TRBD1 (6 bases). Trimming took 1 base from V and 8 from J, leaving 17 bases between them. Germline assignment: CDR1 GTSNPN and CDR2 SVGIG (reference sequence). This CDR3 is 14 amino acids long. As DNA, the CDR3 is TGTGCCTGGAGTGCCCAATTACAGGGTGACGGCTACACCTTC. Its protein product is CAWSAQLQGDGYTF.

This clonotype was detected a few times. The CDR3 is CASSRRRDRGSELKLFF. The CDR3 DNA reads as TGTGCCAGCTCGCGTCGTCGGGACAGGGGTTCAGAATTAAAACTGTTTTTT. The chain combines TRBV18 with TRBJ1-4, with 10 bases identical to TRBD1. J was trimmed by 10 bases and V by 6 bases; bases with no gene match: 17. The V gene's germline CDR1 is KGHSH and CDR2 LQKENI. The CDR3 is 17 amino acids.

This clonotype appeared many times. This chain joins TRBV5-1 and TRBJ2-2; no firm D call. The CDR3 is made up of 14 amino acids. The germline gives CDR1 SGHRS, CDR2 YFSETQ. V was shortened by 5 bases and J by 2 bases, with 10 bases between the two germline ends. The CDR3 sequence: CASSSRSNTGELFF. In DNA form, the CDR3 reads TGCGCCAGCAGTAGCAGATCTAACACCGGGGAGCTGTTTTTT.

This clonotype was detected many times. The chain is built from TRBV7-3 and TRBJ2-3; a possible D gene is TRBD2 (5 bases). The CDR3 loop spans 14 amino acids. The ends were cut back, 5 bases at V and 4 bases at J, with 13 bases in the middle. CDR1 is SGHTA, CDR2 FQGTGA, per germline. The CDR3 is CASSPVSSSDTQYF. CDR3 nucleotides: TGTGCCAGCAGCCCCGTCTCTAGCTCAGATACGCAGTATTTT.

This clonotype was counted at least ten times. V gene TRBV6-5 combines with J gene TRBJ1-5, with D maybe TRBD1 (6 bases). The CDR3 runs to 13 residues. V was cut by 6 bases and J by 3 bases, with 9 bases left in between. CDR1 and CDR2 from the germline V gene are MNHEY and SVGAGI. CDR3 DNA: TGTGCCAGCAGCGGACAGCCCAATCAGCCCCAGCATTTT. Protein product: CASSGQPNQPQHF.